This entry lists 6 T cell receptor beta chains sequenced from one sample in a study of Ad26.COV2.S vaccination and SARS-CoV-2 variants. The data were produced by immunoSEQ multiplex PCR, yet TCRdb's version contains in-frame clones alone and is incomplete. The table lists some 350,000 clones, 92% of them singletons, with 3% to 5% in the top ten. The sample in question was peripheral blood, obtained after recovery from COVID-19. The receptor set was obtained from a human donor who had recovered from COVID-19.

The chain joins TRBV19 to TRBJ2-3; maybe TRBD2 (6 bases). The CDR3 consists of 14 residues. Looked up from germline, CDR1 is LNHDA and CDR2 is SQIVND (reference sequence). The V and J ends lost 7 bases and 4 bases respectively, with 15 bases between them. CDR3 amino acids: CASTDLAFADTQYF. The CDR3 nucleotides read TGTGCCAGTACCGACCTAGCGTTCGCAGATACGCAGTATTTT.

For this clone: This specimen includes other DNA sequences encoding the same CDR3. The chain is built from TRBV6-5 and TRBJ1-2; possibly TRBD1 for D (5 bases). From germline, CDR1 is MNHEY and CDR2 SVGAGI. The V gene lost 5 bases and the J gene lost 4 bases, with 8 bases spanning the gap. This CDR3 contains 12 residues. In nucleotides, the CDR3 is TGTGCCAGCAGTCCCGACAGCTATGGCTACACCTTC. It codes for CASSPDSYGYTF.

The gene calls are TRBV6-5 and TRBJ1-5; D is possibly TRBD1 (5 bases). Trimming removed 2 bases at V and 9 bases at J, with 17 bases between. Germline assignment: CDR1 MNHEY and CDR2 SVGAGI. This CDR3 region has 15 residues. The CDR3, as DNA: TGTGCCAGCAGTTACAGAGGGGCATCGGAGGGGCCCCAGCATTTT. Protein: CASSYRGASEGPQHF.

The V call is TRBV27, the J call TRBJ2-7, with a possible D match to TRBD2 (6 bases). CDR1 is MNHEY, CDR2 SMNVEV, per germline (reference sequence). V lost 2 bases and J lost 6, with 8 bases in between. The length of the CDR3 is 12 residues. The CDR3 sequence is CASSLLGGEQYF. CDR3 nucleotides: TGTGCCAGCAGTTTACTGGGGGGCGAGCAGTACTTC.

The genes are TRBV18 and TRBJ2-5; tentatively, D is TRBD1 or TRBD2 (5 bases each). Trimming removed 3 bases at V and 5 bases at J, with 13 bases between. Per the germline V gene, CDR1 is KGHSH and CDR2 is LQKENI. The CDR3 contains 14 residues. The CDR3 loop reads CASSPAHGAETQYF. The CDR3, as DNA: TGTGCCAGCTCACCGGCCCACGGGGCCGAGACCCAGTACTTC.

This CDR3 is CASSKGGWGDDSGNTIYF. CDR3 in DNA: TGTGCCAGCAGCAAAGGTGGTTGGGGTGACGACTCTGGAAACACCATATATTTT. The chain employs TRBV5-4 and TRBJ1-3; D gene ambiguous. This CDR3 region has 18 residues. The V end lost 4 bases, the J end lost 0 bases, and 20 bases lay between the germline ends. Germline V gives CDR1 SGHNT, CDR2 YYREEE (reference sequence).